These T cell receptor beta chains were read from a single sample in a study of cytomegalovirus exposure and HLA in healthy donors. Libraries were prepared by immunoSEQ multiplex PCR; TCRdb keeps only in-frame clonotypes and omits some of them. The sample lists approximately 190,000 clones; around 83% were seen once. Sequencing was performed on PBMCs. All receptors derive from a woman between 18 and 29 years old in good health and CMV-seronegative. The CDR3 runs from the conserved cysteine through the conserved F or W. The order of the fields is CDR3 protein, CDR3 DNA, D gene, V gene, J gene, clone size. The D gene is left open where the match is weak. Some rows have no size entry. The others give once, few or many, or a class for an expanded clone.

CDR3aa: CASSVGSESLYEQYF; CDR3nt: TGTGCCAGCAGCGTCGGATCGGAGTCCCTCTACGAGCAGTACTTC; d_gene: -; v_gene: TRBV9; j_gene: TRBJ2-7; abundance: -
CDR3aa: CASSYYGVGGLNEQFF; CDR3nt: TGTGCCAGCAGTTACTATGGGGTTGGGGGACTCAATGAGCAGTTCTTC; d_gene: -; v_gene: TRBV6-5; j_gene: TRBJ2-1; abundance: -
CDR3aa: CASSYSTGGEKLFF; CDR3nt: TGTGCCAGCAGTTACTCGACAGGGGGAGAAAAACTGTTTTTT; d_gene: TRBD1; v_gene: TRBV6-5; j_gene: TRBJ1-4; abundance: -
CDR3aa: CAISQGISEAFF; CDR3nt: TGTGCCATCAGTCAGGGGATCTCTGAAGCTTTCTTT; d_gene: -; v_gene: TRBV10-3; j_gene: TRBJ1-1; abundance: -
CDR3aa: CASKWGQGNQPQHF; CDR3nt: TGTGCCAGCAAATGGGGACAGGGGAATCAGCCCCAGCATTTT; d_gene: TRBD1; v_gene: TRBV2; j_gene: TRBJ1-5; abundance: once
CDR3aa: CASSFGSYEQYF; CDR3nt: TGCGCCAGCAGCTTTGGCAGCTACGAGCAGTACTTC; d_gene: -; v_gene: TRBV5-1; j_gene: TRBJ2-7; abundance: once
CDR3aa: CASKGQGRDTEAFF; CDR3nt: TGTGCCAGCAAAGGACAGGGTAGGGACACTGAAGCTTTCTTT; d_gene: TRBD1; v_gene: TRBV2; j_gene: TRBJ1-1; abundance: -
CDR3aa: CASSRTGEETQYF; CDR3nt: TGTGCCAGCAGCAGAACAGGGGAGGAGACCCAGTACTTC; d_gene: TRBD1; v_gene: TRBV11-2; j_gene: TRBJ2-5; abundance: -
CDR3aa: CASSLVASSAPKNIQYF; CDR3nt: TGTGCCAGCAGTTTAGTGGCCTCTAGCGCCCCCAAAAACATTCAGTACTTC; d_gene: -; v_gene: TRBV28; j_gene: TRBJ2-4; abundance: -
CDR3aa: CASSFSGTYEQYF; CDR3nt: TGTGCCAGCAGCTTCTCAGGAACCTACGAGCAGTACTTC; d_gene: -; v_gene: TRBV7-2; j_gene: TRBJ2-7; abundance: -
CDR3aa: CASTPGTSGRNEQFF; CDR3nt: TGTGCCAGCACCCCCGGGACTAGCGGGCGAAATGAGCAGTTCTTC; d_gene: TRBD2; v_gene: TRBV27; j_gene: TRBJ2-1; abundance: -
CDR3aa: CAWSPWAGGEKLFF; CDR3nt: TGTGCCTGGAGTCCCTGGGCGGGGGGTGAAAAACTGTTTTTT; d_gene: -; v_gene: TRBV30; j_gene: TRBJ1-4; abundance: few
CDR3aa: CASSQDTWDRSSGEQYF; CDR3nt: TGTGCCAGCAGCCAAGATACCTGGGACAGGTCATCGGGCGAGCAGTACTTC; d_gene: TRBD1; v_gene: TRBV4-2; j_gene: TRBJ2-7; abundance: -
CDR3aa: CASSTPDRVSTDTQYF; CDR3nt: TGTGCCAGTAGTACTCCAGACAGGGTTAGCACAGATACGCAGTATTTT; d_gene: TRBD1; v_gene: TRBV19; j_gene: TRBJ2-3; abundance: -
CDR3aa: CASSLGLSSYEQYF; CDR3nt: TGTGCCAGCAGTTTAGGACTTTCCTCCTACGAGCAGTACTTC; d_gene: -; v_gene: TRBV28; j_gene: TRBJ2-7; abundance: -
CDR3aa: CASSGVAGVETQYF; CDR3nt: TGTGCCAGCAGCGGCGTAGCGGGGGTGGAGACCCAGTACTTC; d_gene: TRBD2; v_gene: TRBV7-9; j_gene: TRBJ2-5; abundance: -
CDR3aa: CASSLGGGTNEKLFF; CDR3nt: TGCGCCAGCAGCTTGGGAGGAGGGACTAATGAAAAACTGTTTTTT; d_gene: -; v_gene: TRBV5-1; j_gene: TRBJ1-4; abundance: -
CDR3aa: CASRLSHSSYEQYF; CDR3nt: TGTGCCAGCCGACTGAGTCATAGCTCCTACGAGCAGTACTTC; d_gene: -; v_gene: TRBV6-1; j_gene: TRBJ2-7; abundance: -
CDR3aa: CASSESAHEQFF; CDR3nt: TGTGCCAGCAGTGAAAGCGCGCATGAGCAGTTCTTC; d_gene: -; v_gene: TRBV6-1; j_gene: TRBJ2-1; abundance: -
CDR3aa: CASLPTSGHNEQFF; CDR3nt: TGTGCCAGTCTTCCGACTAGCGGTCACAATGAGCAGTTCTTC; d_gene: TRBD2; v_gene: TRBV19; j_gene: TRBJ2-1; abundance: -
CDR3aa: CASSAYGQNEKLFF; CDR3nt: TGTGCCAGCAGCGCATACGGACAGAATGAAAAACTGTTTTTT; d_gene: -; v_gene: TRBV5-6; j_gene: TRBJ1-4; abundance: few
CDR3aa: CASSISGQFNYGYTF; CDR3nt: TGTGCCAGTAGTATCTCAGGACAGTTTAACTATGGCTACACCTTC; d_gene: -; v_gene: TRBV19; j_gene: TRBJ1-2; abundance: -
CDR3aa: CASSVGEIGSLYNEQFF; CDR3nt: TGTGCCAGCAGCGTAGGCGAAATTGGGAGCCTCTACAATGAGCAGTTCTTC; d_gene: -; v_gene: TRBV9; j_gene: TRBJ2-1; abundance: -
CDR3aa: CASSPLTGDTGELFF; CDR3nt: TGTGCCAGCAGTCCCCTAACGGGAGACACCGGGGAGCTGTTTTTT; d_gene: -; v_gene: TRBV28; j_gene: TRBJ2-2; abundance: -
CDR3aa: CASSLGWTGEETQYF; CDR3nt: TGTGCCAGCAGCTTAGGCTGGACAGGGGAAGAGACCCAGTACTTC; d_gene: TRBD1; v_gene: TRBV11-1; j_gene: TRBJ2-5; abundance: -
CDR3aa: CTSSQQGCSLNEQFF; CDR3nt: TGCACCAGCAGCCAGCAGGGATGCTCCCTTAATGAGCAGTTCTTC; d_gene: -; v_gene: TRBV1; j_gene: TRBJ2-1; abundance: -
CDR3aa: CASSPLAGGFNSIQYF; CDR3nt: TGTGCCAGTAGTCCTCTAGCGGGGGGGTTTAATAGCATTCAGTACTTC; d_gene: TRBD2; v_gene: TRBV19; j_gene: TRBJ2-4; abundance: -
CDR3aa: CASSGTGYGYTF; CDR3nt: TGTGCCAGCAGTGGGACAGGCTATGGCTACACCTTC; d_gene: TRBD1; v_gene: TRBV6-1; j_gene: TRBJ1-2; abundance: few
CDR3aa: CASSPGLAGGPVGELFF; CDR3nt: TGCGCCAGCAGCCCCGGATTGGCGGGGGGGCCGGTCGGGGAGCTGTTTTTT; d_gene: TRBD2; v_gene: TRBV4-1; j_gene: TRBJ2-2; abundance: -